The TCR beta chain under discussion was sequenced for a study of identical twins. Study findings and constraints: When twins shared out-of-frame alpha sequences, those sequences had excess low generation probability. Reduced insertions were recorded for abundant cord blood beta clonotypes, with no such pattern in memory repertoires.

This clonotype was seen ten or more times. Its antigen is undetermined. TCRdb reprocessed the 5' RACE reads with MiXCR, giving one entry per CDR3 protein. The data hold hundreds of thousands of distinct CDR3 sequences, with under 9% observed a single time. The same data also went into a second study, on yellow fever vaccine responses in identical twins.

The sequenced sample was PBMCs. This receptor was taken from a woman in her late teens or twenties in good health.

CDR3 loop: CAISPGTSLNEQYF. CDR3 nucleotides: TGTGCCATCAGCCCCGGGACATCTCTCAACGAGCAGTACTTC. The chain joins TRBV10-3 to TRBJ2-7, with D perhaps TRBD1 (6 bases). The V and J ends lost 6 bases and 5 bases respectively, with 17 bases between them. The CDR3 contains 14 residues. The germline V gene encodes CDR1 ENHRY and CDR2 SYGVKD.